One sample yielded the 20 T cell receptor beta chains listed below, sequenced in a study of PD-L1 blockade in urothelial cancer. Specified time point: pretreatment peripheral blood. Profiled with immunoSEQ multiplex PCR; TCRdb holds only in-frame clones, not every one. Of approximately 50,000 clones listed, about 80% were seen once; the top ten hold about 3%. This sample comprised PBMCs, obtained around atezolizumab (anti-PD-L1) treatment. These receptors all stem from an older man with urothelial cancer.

The CDR3 loop reads CASSLASGGTFYNSPLHF. DNA of the CDR3: TGTGCCAGCAGCTTAGCTTCCGGGGGGACTTTCTATAATTCACCCCTCCACTTT. This chain links TRBV7-2 with TRBJ1-6, with D tentatively TRBD1 (5 bases). The V end lost 0 bases, the J end lost 3 bases, and 15 bases lay between the germline ends. Germline V gene data show CDR1 as SGHTA and CDR2 as FQGNSA. The CDR3 has 18 amino acids.

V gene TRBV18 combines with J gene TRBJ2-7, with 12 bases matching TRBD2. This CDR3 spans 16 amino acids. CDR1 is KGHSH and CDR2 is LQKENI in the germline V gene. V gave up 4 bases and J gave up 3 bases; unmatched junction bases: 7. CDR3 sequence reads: CASSLSLLAGGYEQYF. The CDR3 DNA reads TGTGCCAGCTCACTCTCCTTACTAGCGGGAGGCTACGAGCAGTACTTC.

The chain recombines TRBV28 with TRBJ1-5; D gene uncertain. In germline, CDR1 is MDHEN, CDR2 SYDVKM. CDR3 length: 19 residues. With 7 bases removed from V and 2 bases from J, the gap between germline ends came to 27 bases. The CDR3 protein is CASKPPPGLSDGGNQPQHF. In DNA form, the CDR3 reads TGTGCCAGCAAACCACCTCCGGGATTAAGTGATGGGGGCAATCAGCCCCAGCATTTT.

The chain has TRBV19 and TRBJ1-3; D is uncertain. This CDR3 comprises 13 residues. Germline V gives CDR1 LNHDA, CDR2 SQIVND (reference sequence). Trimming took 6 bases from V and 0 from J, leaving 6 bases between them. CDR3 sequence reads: CASSRFSGNTIYF. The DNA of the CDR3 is TGTGCCAGTAGCCGGTTCTCTGGAAACACCATATATTTT.

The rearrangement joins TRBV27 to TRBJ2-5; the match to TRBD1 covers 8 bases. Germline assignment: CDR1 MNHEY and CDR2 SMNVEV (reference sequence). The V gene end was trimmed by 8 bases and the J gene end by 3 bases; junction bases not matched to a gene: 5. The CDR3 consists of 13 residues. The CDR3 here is CASGTTGEETQYF. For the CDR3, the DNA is TGTGCCAGCGGAACGACAGGGGAAGAGACCCAGTACTTC.

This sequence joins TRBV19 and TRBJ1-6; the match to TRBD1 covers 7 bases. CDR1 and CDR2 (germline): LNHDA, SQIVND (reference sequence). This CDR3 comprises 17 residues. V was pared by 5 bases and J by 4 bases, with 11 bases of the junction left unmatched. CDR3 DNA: TGTGCCAGTAGTCTTCAGACAGGGCCCGGGTATAATTCACCCCTCCACTTT. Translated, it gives CASSLQTGPGYNSPLHF.

The CDR3 bases are TGCGCCAGCAGCCAAGGGAGGGGGCTGAGCTATGGCTACACCTTC. Protein: CASSQGRGLSYGYTF. J is TRBJ1-2 and V is TRBV4-3; 7 nucleotides line up with TRBD1. Germline CDR1 and CDR2: LGHNA and YSLEER. This CDR3 is 15 amino acids long. Trimming removed 1 base from V and 4 bases from J; junction bases left unmatched: 6.

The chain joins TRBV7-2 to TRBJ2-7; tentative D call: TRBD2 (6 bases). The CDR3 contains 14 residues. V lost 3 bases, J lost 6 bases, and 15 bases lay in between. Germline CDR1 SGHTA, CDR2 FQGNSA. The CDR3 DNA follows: TGTGCCAGCAGCTTGAGTCGCCTAGCGACCGAGCAGTACTTC. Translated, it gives CASSLSRLATEQYF.

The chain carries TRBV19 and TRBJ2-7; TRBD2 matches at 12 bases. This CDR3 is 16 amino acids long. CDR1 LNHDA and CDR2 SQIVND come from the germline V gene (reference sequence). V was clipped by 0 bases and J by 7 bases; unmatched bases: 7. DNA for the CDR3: TGTGCCAGTAGTATAGACTCTAGCGGGAGGGCCCGGGAGCAGTACTTC. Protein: CASSIDSSGRAREQYF.

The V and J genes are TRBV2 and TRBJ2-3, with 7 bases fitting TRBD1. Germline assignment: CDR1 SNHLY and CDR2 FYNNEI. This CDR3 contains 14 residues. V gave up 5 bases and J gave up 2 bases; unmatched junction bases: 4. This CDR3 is CASSRDSTTDTQYF. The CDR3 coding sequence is TGTGCCAGCAGTCGGGACAGTACCACAGATACGCAGTATTTT.

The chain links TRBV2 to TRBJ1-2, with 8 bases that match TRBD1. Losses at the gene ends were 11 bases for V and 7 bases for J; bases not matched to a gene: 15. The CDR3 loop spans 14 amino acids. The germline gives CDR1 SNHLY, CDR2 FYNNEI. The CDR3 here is CAGSRDRFRSGYTF. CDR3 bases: TGTGCCGGATCCCGGGACAGGTTCCGTAGTGGCTACACCTTC.

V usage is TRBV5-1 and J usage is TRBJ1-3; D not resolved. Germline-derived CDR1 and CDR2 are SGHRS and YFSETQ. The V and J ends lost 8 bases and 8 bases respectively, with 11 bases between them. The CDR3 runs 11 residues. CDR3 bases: TGCGCCAGACCCCTGGGCGACACCATATATTTT. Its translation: CARPLGDTIYF. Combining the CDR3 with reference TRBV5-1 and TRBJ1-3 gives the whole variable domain KAGVTQTPRYLIKTRGQQVTLSCSPISGHRSVSWYQQTPGQGLQFLFEYFSETQRNKGNFPGRFSGRQFSNSRSEMNVSTLELGDSALYLCARPLGDTIYFGEGSWLTVV.

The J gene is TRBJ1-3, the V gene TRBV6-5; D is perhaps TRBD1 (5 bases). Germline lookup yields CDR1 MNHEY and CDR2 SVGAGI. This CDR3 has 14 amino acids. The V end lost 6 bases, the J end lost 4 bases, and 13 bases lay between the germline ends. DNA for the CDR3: TGTGCCAGCAGCCGCTCAGGGAACGGAAACACCATATATTTT. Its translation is CASSRSGNGNTIYF.

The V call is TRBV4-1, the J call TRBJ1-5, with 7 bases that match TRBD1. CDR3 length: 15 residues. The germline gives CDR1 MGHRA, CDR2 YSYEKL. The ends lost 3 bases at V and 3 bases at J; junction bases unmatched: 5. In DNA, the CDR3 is TGCGCCAGCAGCCACGACAGGGCCCTCAATCAGCCCCAGCATTTT. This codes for CASSHDRALNQPQHF.

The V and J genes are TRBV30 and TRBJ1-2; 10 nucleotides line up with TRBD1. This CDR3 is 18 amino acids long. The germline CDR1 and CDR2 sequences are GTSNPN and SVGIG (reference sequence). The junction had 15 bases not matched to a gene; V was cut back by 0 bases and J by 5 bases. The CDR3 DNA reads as TGTGCCTGGAGTGTAGTGGGGGGGACAGGGGAAAGACATTATGGCTACACCTTC. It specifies CAWSVVGGTGERHYGYTF.

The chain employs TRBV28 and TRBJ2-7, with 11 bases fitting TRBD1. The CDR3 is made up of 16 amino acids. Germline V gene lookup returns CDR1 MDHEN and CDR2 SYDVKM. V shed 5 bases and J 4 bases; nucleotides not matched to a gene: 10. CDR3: CASSITSGQGVYEQYF. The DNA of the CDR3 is TGTGCCAGCAGTATCACCTCGGGACAGGGGGTATACGAGCAGTACTTC.

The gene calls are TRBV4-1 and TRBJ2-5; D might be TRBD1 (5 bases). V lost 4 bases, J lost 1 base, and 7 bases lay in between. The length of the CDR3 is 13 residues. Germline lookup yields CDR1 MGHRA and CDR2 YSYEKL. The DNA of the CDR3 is TGCGCCAGCAGCCGGGGCCCCCAAGAGACCCAGTACTTC. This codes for CASSRGPQETQYF.

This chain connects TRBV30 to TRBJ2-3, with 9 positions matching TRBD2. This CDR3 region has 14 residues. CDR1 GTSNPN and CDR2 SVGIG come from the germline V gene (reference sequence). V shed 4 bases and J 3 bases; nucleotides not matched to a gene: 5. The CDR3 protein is CAWKASGDTDTQYF. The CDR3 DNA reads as TGTGCCTGGAAGGCTAGCGGGGATACAGATACGCAGTATTTT.

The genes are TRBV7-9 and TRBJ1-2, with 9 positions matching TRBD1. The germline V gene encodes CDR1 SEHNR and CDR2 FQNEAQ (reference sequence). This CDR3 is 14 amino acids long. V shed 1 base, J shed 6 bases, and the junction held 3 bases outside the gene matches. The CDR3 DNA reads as TGTGCCAGCAGCTTAGGGGACAGGGTCCATGGCTACACCTTC. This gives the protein CASSLGDRVHGYTF.

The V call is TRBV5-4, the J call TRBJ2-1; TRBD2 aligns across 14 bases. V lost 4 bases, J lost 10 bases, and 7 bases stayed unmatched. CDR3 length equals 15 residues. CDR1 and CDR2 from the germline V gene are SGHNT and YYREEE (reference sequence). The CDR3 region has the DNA TGTGCCAGCAGCGTGACTAGCGGGGGGGCAGAAGAGCAGTTCTTC. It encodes CASSVTSGGAEEQFF.